Listed below are T cell receptor beta chains from one sample, sequenced in a study of breast tumors, draining lymph nodes, adjacent tissues. Using its own MiXCR run on the multiplex PCR reads, TCRdb lists one record per CDR3 protein. In the table there are under 110,000 distinct CDR3 sequences, 30% of which are singletons. Sequencing was carried out using axillary lymph node tissue. Every receptor here comes from a female donor with breast cancer. Some clones in this sample may be carry-over from other donors' samples. CDR3s include the opening cysteine and the closing phenylalanine or tryptophan. A D gene is named only where the DNA matches it firmly. Only some rows state a clone size, as once, few, many or a class for expanded clones.

j_call,d_call,cdr3_length,clone_size,v_call,cdr3_aa,cdr3_nt
TRBJ2-7,TRBD2,15,many,TRBV18,CASSPGLAVPYEQYF,TGTGCCAGCTCACCGGGACTAGCGGTTCCCTACGAGCAGTACTTC
TRBJ2-1,-,16,many,TRBV19,CASSTLDSGTYNEQFF,TGTGCCAGTAGTACCTTAGATAGCGGTACGTACAATGAGCAGTTCTTC
TRBJ2-3,TRBD2,16,-,TRBV9,CASSAGTSGRTDTQYF,TGTGCCAGCAGCGCCGGGACTAGCGGCCGCACAGATACGCAGTATTTT
TRBJ1-2,-,14,-,TRBV25-1,CASSEFRRNYGYTF,TGTGCCAGCAGTGAATTTAGGAGAAACTATGGCTACACCTTC
TRBJ2-1,TRBD2,18,many,TRBV10-3,CAIKSGTSGSGAHNEQFF,TGTGCCATCAAATCCGGGACTAGCGGGAGTGGGGCGCACAATGAGCAGTTCTTC
TRBJ1-1,-,14,many,TRBV7-3,CASSLGSSNTEAFF,TGTGCCAGCAGCTTAGGTTCCTCTAACACTGAAGCTTTCTTT
TRBJ1-1,-,13,few,TRBV7-2,CASSLQGRTEAVF,TGTGCCAGCAGCTTACAGGGGCGGACTGAAGCTGTCTTT
TRBJ2-7,TRBD1,17,many,TRBV4-1,CASSQGWGQVLIYEQYF,TGCGCCAGCAGCCAAGGGTGGGGACAGGTCTTAATCTACGAGCAGTACTTC
TRBJ2-1,TRBD2,18,many,TRBV4-3,CASSLGTSGGARYNEQFF,TGCGCCAGCAGCCTGGGGACTAGCGGGGGGGCGCGCTACAATGAGCAGTTCTTC
TRBJ1-6,TRBD1,17,many,TRBV15,CATSRDPQGVVVSPLHF,TGTGCCACCAGCAGAGATCCACAGGGGGTAGTAGTTTCACCCCTCCACTTT
TRBJ2-5,-,15,many,TRBV9,CASSGVAGHEVTQYF,TGTGCCAGCAGCGGAGTGGCGGGGCACGAGGTGACCCAGTACTTC
TRBJ2-1,-,17,many,TRBV20-1,CSARGLRGGDSYNEQFF,TGCAGTGCTAGAGGGCTTAGGGGGGGGGACTCCTACAATGAGCAGTTCTTC
TRBJ2-2,TRBD2,15,many,TRBV3-1,CASSRAGGPTGELFF,TGTGCCAGCAGCCGAGCGGGAGGTCCAACCGGGGAGCTGTTTTTT
TRBJ1-1,-,13,few,TRBV7-9,CASSFPGNTEAFF,TGTGCCAGCAGCTTCCCCGGGAACACTGAAGCTTTCTTT
TRBJ1-1,TRBD1,16,few,TRBV7-2,CASSLGAGGGNTEAFF,TGTGCCAGCAGCTTAGGGGCAGGGGGAGGGAACACTGAAGCTTTCTTT
TRBJ2-1,-,12,many,TRBV4-2,CASSPHFNEQFF,TGTGCCAGCAGCCCCCATTTCAATGAGCAGTTCTTC